This passage covers 17 T cell receptor beta chains from one sample sequenced in a study of beta chain features in type 1 diabetes (dated by TCRdb to 2016 to 2019). Results the study describes overall, beyond this receptor: Type 1 diabetes patients showed a moderate but significant shortening of TCRB CDR3 length in all four CD4+ subsets.

Antigens for these TCRs are unknown. Receptor amplification or capture employed the immunoSEQ multiplex PCR assay. The entire amount of isolated RNA was reverse transcribed using the High Capacity cDNA Reverse Transcription Kit, so the sequenced TCRB transcripts were expressed ones. Here the immuneACCESS table is served through TCRdb, limited to in-frame sequences with V and J called. Missing clones are a known gap in these copies; in checked studies unresolved V genes cover under half, and the rest lacks a known reason. Recorded for this sample are roughly 240,000 clones; around 22% of them occurred a single time. The top ten constitute 0.012% of the sample. Input material: naive CD4+ T cells from blood. In light of the paper, this sample's cell subset or site label describes: true naive CD4+ T cells. The receptor set was obtained from a woman aged 25 to 39 with type 1 diabetes.

This clone came up a few times. The chain carries TRBV2 and TRBJ2-7; no clear D gene. The CDR3 has 11 residues. From germline, CDR1 is SNHLY and CDR2 FYNNEI. Trimming took off 4 bases at V and 1 base at J, with 2 bases between the two ends. The CDR3 DNA follows: TGTGCCAGCAGTGCGTCCTACGAGCAGTACTTC. Protein sequence: CASSASYEQYF.

The chain combines TRBV11-2 with TRBJ2-7; 11 bases map to TRBD2. Germline assignment: CDR1 SGHAT and CDR2 FQNNGV. This CDR3 has 18 amino acids. Germline trimming cut 3 bases from V and 0 bases from J; bases unmatched to any gene: 10. The CDR3 region is CASSFRRTSGLSSYEQYF. CDR3 nucleotide sequence: TGTGCCAGCAGCTTTCGTAGGACTAGCGGGTTAAGCTCCTACGAGCAGTACTTC.

V usage is TRBV6-6 and J usage is TRBJ2-1; a weak D match, TRBD1 (5 bases). Germline CDR1 reads MNHNY; CDR2 reads SVGAGI (reference sequence). Between the trimmed V and J ends, which lost 5 bases and 7 bases, there was a span of 9 bases. The CDR3 length is 12 residues. DNA of the CDR3: TGTGCCAGCAGTCGACAGTGGAATGAGCAGTTCTTC. Translated: CASSRQWNEQFF.

This rearrangement joins TRBV27 to TRBJ2-5; D call uncertain. The CDR3 spans 15 residues. The germline V gene encodes CDR1 MNHEY and CDR2 SMNVEV (reference sequence). V gave up 9 bases and J gave up 1 base, with 18 bases separating them. CDR3 in amino acids: CASKIGFSGQETQYF. In DNA form, the CDR3 reads TGTGCCAGTAAGATCGGTTTTTCCGGCCAAGAGACCCAGTACTTC.

Regarding this clone: The junction departs from the called germline gene at one end, perhaps through a read error. The chain combines TRBV13 with TRBJ2-7; 7 positions match TRBD1. CDR1 and CDR2 (germline): PRHDT, FYEKMQ (reference sequence). CDR3 length equals 13 residues. CDR3 in amino acids: CASSLEYRGRLNF. The CDR3 DNA sequence: TGTGCCAGCAGCTTAGAGTACAGGGGACGCTTAAACTTC.

V gene TRBV7-9 combines with J gene TRBJ2-7; 7 nucleotides agree with TRBD1. Looked up from germline, CDR1 is SEHNR and CDR2 is FQNEAQ (reference sequence). The CDR3 runs 15 residues. With 1 base clipped from V and 0 bases from J, the junction kept 3 bases outside the gene matches. CDR3 region: CASSLDRGSSYEQYF. The CDR3 region has the DNA TGTGCCAGCAGCTTAGACAGGGGTTCCTCCTACGAGCAGTACTTC.

The CDR3 loop reads CASSLAGGLPSYEQYF. CDR3 DNA sequence: TGTGCCAGCAGCTTAGCTGGGGGACTACCCTCCTACGAGCAGTACTTC. The chain joins TRBV11-2 to TRBJ2-7; TRBD2 agrees at 7 bases. Losses at the gene ends were 1 base for V and 0 bases for J; bases not matched to a gene: 6. CDR1 SGHAT and CDR2 FQNNGV come from the germline V gene. This CDR3 has 16 residues.

This clone was observed a few times. The gene calls are TRBV7-2 and TRBJ2-1, with D uncertain. Trimming left V 3 bases short and J 8 bases short, with 5 bases between. The CDR3 extends over 11 amino acids. CDR1 and CDR2 (germline): SGHTA, FQGNSA. Here the CDR3 DNA reads TGTGCCAGCAGCTTGGGCGATGAGCAGTTCTTC. It encodes CASSLGDEQFF.

As for this clone: The same CDR3 also results from other DNA sequences found in this sample. V usage is TRBV7-3 and J usage is TRBJ2-1; 7 nucleotides line up with TRBD2. V lost 0 bases, J lost 2 bases, and 1 base stayed unmatched. CDR1 and CDR2 (germline): SGHTA, FQGTGA. The CDR3 spans 15 residues. The CDR3 coding sequence is TGTGCCAGCAGCTTAACGAGCGGGACCTACAATGAGCAGTTCTTC. Amino acids: CASSLTSGTYNEQFF. Looking up the rest from reference TRBV7-3 and TRBJ2-1 gives the full variable domain: GAGVSQTPSNKVTEKGKYVELRCDPISGHTALYWYRQSLGQGPEFLIYFQGTGAADDSGLPNDRFFAVRPEGSVSTLKIQRTERGDSAVYLCASSLTSGTYNEQFFGPGTRLTVL.

The chain joins TRBV2 to TRBJ2-7; no firm D call. The CDR3 extends over 10 amino acids. The germline gives CDR1 SNHLY, CDR2 FYNNEI. Trimming took off 5 bases at V and 3 bases at J, with 2 bases between the two ends. The CDR3 protein is CASSLYEQYF. CDR3 DNA: TGTGCCAGCAGTCTCTACGAGCAGTACTTC.

This clone came up a few times. CDR3 nucleotide sequence: TGCAGCGTTGACCCTAGCGGGAGGGATACGCAGTATTTT. This sequence encodes CSVDPSGRDTQYF. The V call is TRBV29-1, the J call TRBJ2-3; TRBD2 agrees at 11 bases. Germline V gives CDR1 SQVTM, CDR2 ANQGSEA. Losses at the gene ends were 3 bases for V and 6 bases for J; bases not matched to a gene: 2. The CDR3 extends over 13 amino acids.

The chain is built from TRBV5-4 and TRBJ1-1, with unresolved D. Per the germline V gene, CDR1 is SGHNT and CDR2 is YYREEE (reference sequence). V was clipped by 4 bases and J by 1 base, with 8 bases between them. This CDR3 has 13 amino acids. The CDR3 loop is CASSHYQNTEAFF. For the CDR3, the DNA is TGTGCCAGCAGCCACTACCAGAACACTGAAGCTTTCTTT.

This clone was observed a handful of times. CDR3 amino acids: CSVLYVGQGSTDTQYF. As DNA, the CDR3 is TGCAGCGTCCTCTATGTGGGACAGGGCAGCACAGATACGCAGTATTTT. This chain uses TRBV29-1 with TRBJ2-3, with 9 bases aligning to TRBD1. The junction had 10 bases not matched to a gene; V was cut back by 6 bases and J by 0 bases. The CDR3 is 16 residues long. Germline V lookup: CDR1 SQVTM, CDR2 ANQGSEA.

Only a few counts were recorded for this clone. The rearrangement joins TRBV29-1 to TRBJ2-1, with no clear D. The CDR3 covers 11 residues. Trimming removed 6 bases at V and 7 bases at J, with 10 bases between. Germline values: CDR1 SQVTM, CDR2 ANQGSEA. CDR3 sequence: CSVQRWNEQFF. DNA of the CDR3: TGCAGCGTCCAACGGTGGAATGAGCAGTTCTTC.

The chain carries TRBV30 and TRBJ2-1; the match to TRBD2 covers 14 bases. CDR3 size: 16 residues. V shed 0 bases and J 6 bases; nucleotides not matched to a gene: 4. From germline, CDR1 is GTSNPN and CDR2 SVGIG (reference sequence). In DNA, the CDR3 is TGTGCCTGGAGTGTACCGGGACTAGCGGGAGTCAATGAGCAGTTCTTC. Translating gives CAWSVPGLAGVNEQFF. Complete variable domain (other parts from reference TRBV30 and TRBJ2-1): SQTIHQWPATLVQPVGSPLSLECTVEGTSNPNLYWYRQAAGRGLQLLFYSVGIGQISSEVPQNLSASRPQDRQFILSSKKLLLSDSGFYLCAWSVPGLAGVNEQFFGPGTRLTVL.

This chain joins TRBV9 and TRBJ2-1; D is ambiguous. The CDR3 consists of 16 residues. Germline V lookup: CDR1 SGDLS, CDR2 YYNGEE. V was cut by 0 bases and J by 0 bases, with 10 bases left in between. CDR3 sequence (DNA): TGTGCCAGCAGCGTAGTCGGCAGGTCCTCCTACAATGAGCAGTTCTTC. Translated: CASSVVGRSSYNEQFF.

The chain has TRBV29-1 and TRBJ1-2; 7 bases agree with TRBD1. The CDR3 contains 11 residues. V trimming: 8 bases; J trimming: 4 bases; junction bases outside the gene matches: 4. Looked up from germline, CDR1 is SQVTM and CDR2 is ANQGSEA. CDR3 in DNA: TGCAGCCATAGACAGGGCTATGGCTACACCTTC. Protein: CSHRQGYGYTF.